This T cell receptor beta chain was profiled in a study of blood T cell repertoires in COVID-19. Study-level background: The United States, Italy and Spain were the sources of the acute and convalescent COVID-19 samples. Sources were T cells, B-cell-depleted T cells, or PBMCs; the material itself was cDNA or gDNA.

How the authors handled the data: The assay estimated nucleated cells by amplifying reference gene primers. The assay was immunoSEQ multiplex PCR, and TCRdb's table has in-frame clones only and misses some. From that table come the V and J calls and clone size; the DNA was used to work out D and trimming. Of approximately 64,000 clones listed, 88% were seen once; the top ten hold roughly 43%. Followed over time, Seattle patients had been enrolled while infection was active. J gave up 6 bases and V 3 bases, and 7 bases lay outside the gene matches. Germline V CDR1 and CDR2: SGHDT, YYEEEE. The CDR3 is made up of 16 amino acids.

The sample consisted of peripheral blood. This TCR was recovered from an older woman with COVID-19, enrolled during active disease. V gene TRBV5-6 combines with J gene TRBJ2-3, with 13 nucleotides matching TRBD2. In DNA form, the CDR3 reads TGTGCCAGCAGCTCAGGACTAGCGGGGGCCAGGGATACGCAGTATTTT. It yields the protein CASSSGLAGARDTQYF.